The 9 T cell receptor beta chains presented below share a single source sample, sequenced in a study of shared T cell receptors in the human thymus. The data were produced by immunoSEQ multiplex PCR, yet TCRdb's version contains in-frame clones alone and is incomplete. The sample includes about 380,000 clones, roughly 94% seen only once; the top ten take roughly 0.02%. Sequencing input: thymocytes. The receptors here all came from a human donor.

The V and J genes are TRBV28 and TRBJ1-5; D gene uncertain. There are 14 residues in the CDR3. The V end lost 7 bases, the J end lost 0 bases, and 10 bases lay between the germline ends. Germline lookup yields CDR1 MDHEN and CDR2 SYDVKM. CDR3 residues: CASNPGYSNQPQHF. CDR3 nucleotide sequence: TGTGCCAGCAACCCCGGGTATAGCAATCAGCCCCAGCATTTT.

The V and J genes are TRBV5-1 and TRBJ1-5; no reliable D call. There are 15 residues in the CDR3. The germline V and J ends were trimmed by 3 bases and 3 bases, with 13 bases remaining between them. Germline CDR1 reads SGHRS; CDR2 reads YFSETQ. The CDR3 protein is CASSSDPFANQPQHF. The CDR3 DNA reads as TGCGCCAGCAGCTCCGACCCGTTCGCCAATCAGCCCCAGCATTTT.

The chain employs TRBV7-9 and TRBJ2-7; possibly TRBD1 for D (6 bases). Germline V gene data show CDR1 as SEHNR and CDR2 as FQNEAQ (reference sequence). This CDR3 comprises 16 residues. V lost 5 bases to trimming and J lost 0 bases, with 17 bases between them. The CDR3 is CASSQNGQRSSYEQYF. As DNA, the CDR3 is TGTGCCAGCAGCCAAAACGGACAGCGGAGCTCCTACGAGCAGTACTTC. Full variable domain (remainder filled in from reference TRBV7-9 and TRBJ2-7): DTGVSQNPRHKITKRGQNVTFRCDPISEHNRLYWYRQTLGQGPEFLTYFQNEAQLEKSRLLSDRFSAERPKGSFSTLEIQRTEQGDSAMYLCASSQNGQRSSYEQYFGPGTRLTVT.

This rearrangement joins TRBV10-3 to TRBJ2-3, with D maybe TRBD2 (6 bases). This CDR3 has 14 residues. V was shortened by 4 bases and J by 2 bases, with 10 bases between the two germline ends. Germline CDR1 reads ENHRY; CDR2 reads SYGVKD. CDR3 sequence: CAISGWEATDTQYF. Here the CDR3 DNA reads TGTGCCATCAGTGGGTGGGAGGCCACAGATACGCAGTATTTT.

The chain combines TRBV11-2 with TRBJ2-3, with TRBD2 matching over 7 bases. Per germline, CDR1 SGHAT and CDR2 FQNNGV. V was pared by 0 bases and J by 2 bases, with 8 bases of the junction left unmatched. The CDR3 sequence is 17 residues long. CDR3 sequence (DNA): TGTGCCAGCAGCTTAGATTGGGAGGGGTCCCACACAGATACGCAGTATTTT. Protein: CASSLDWEGSHTDTQYF. The whole variable domain, remainder taken from reference TRBV11-2 and TRBJ2-3, is EAGVAQSPRYKIIEKRQSVAFWCNPISGHATLYWYQQILGQGPKLLIQFQNNGVVDDSQLPKDRFSAERLKGVDSTLKIQPAKLEDSAVYLCASSLDWEGSHTDTQYFGPGTRLTVL.

V usage is TRBV5-6 and J usage is TRBJ2-1, with 7 nucleotides matching TRBD2. V was pared by 6 bases and J by 4 bases, with 10 bases of the junction left unmatched. CDR3 length equals 15 residues. Germline values: CDR1 SGHDT, CDR2 YYEEEE. The DNA of the CDR3 is TGTGCCAGCACCCCGCGTTGGGGGGGATACAATGAGCAGTTCTTC. It translates to CASTPRWGGYNEQFF.

This sequence joins TRBV7-9 and TRBJ1-4, with D possibly being TRBD1 (6 bases). This CDR3 comprises 17 residues. V lost 5 bases to trimming and J lost 3 bases, with 19 bases between them. Germline loops: CDR1 SEHNR, CDR2 FQNEAQ (reference sequence). The CDR3, as DNA: TGTGCCAGCAGCGGACCGGGGGGGCCCAGGGCTAATGAAAAACTGTTTTTT. Translated: CASSGPGGPRANEKLFF.

The chain employs TRBV19 and TRBJ2-1; D unresolved. Per germline, CDR1 LNHDA and CDR2 SQIVND (reference sequence). Trimming cost V 4 bases and J 8 bases, with 18 bases left between them. The CDR3 spans 15 residues. The CDR3, as DNA: TGTGCCAGTAGTAAGGACCCTCCGGTCCGCGATGAGCAGTTCTTC. Protein sequence: CASSKDPPVRDEQFF.

The chain uses TRBV7-2 and TRBJ2-1; 15 nucleotides line up with TRBD2. Germline V CDR1 and CDR2: SGHTA, FQGNSA. The CDR3 is 18 residues long. The V and J ends lost 5 bases and 2 bases, in that order; junction bases with no gene match: 7. The CDR3 reads CASSQPGLAGGPYNEQFF. The CDR3 DNA follows: TGTGCCAGCAGCCAACCAGGACTAGCGGGAGGGCCCTACAATGAGCAGTTCTTC.